This paragraph covers one T cell receptor (beta chain) sequence. Its antigen is currently unknown. The entry originates in a study of CD8+CD57+ T cells in acquired aplastic anemia. Study-level results: Fewer than 35 CD8+ CDR3 sequences occurred in both the patients and the controls.

The V and J ends lost 1 base and 1 base respectively, with 5 bases between them. The CDR3 has 15 residues. Germline V gives CDR1 LNHNV, CDR2 YYDKDF (reference sequence). It was patients with CD8+CD57+ cell expansion by flow cytometry who were chosen for sequencing. Genomic DNA templated the TCR beta VDJ and CDR3 profiling. TCRdb processed the reads anew with MiXCR; each CDR3 protein has one entry. The sample includes roughly 240,000 distinct CDR3 sequences, approximately 45% of them seen just once. This clonotype was sampled from a human donor with aplastic anemia. What was sequenced was sorted CD4+, CD8+, or CD8+CD57+ T cells (not recorded which) from PBMCs. The chain joins TRBV15 to TRBJ2-6; no definite D call. CDR3 loop: CATSRGGSGANVLTF. CDR3 coding DNA: TGTGCCACCAGCAGAGGGGGTTCTGGGGCCAACGTCCTGACTTTC. The full variable domain, in which reference TRBV15 and TRBJ2-6 provide the parts outside the CDR3, is DAMVIQNPRYQVTQFGKPVTLSCSQTLNHNVMYWYQQKSSQAPKLLFHYYDKDFNNEADTPDNFQSRRPNTSFCFLDIRSPGLGDTAMYLCATSRGGSGANVLTFGAGSRLTVL.